One and the same sample provided the 18 T cell receptor beta chains below, sequenced in a study of response to subunit inactivated influenza vaccine. TCRdb processed the RT-PCR reads anew with MiXCR; each CDR3 protein has one entry. Of about 500,000 distinct CDR3 sequences listed, 6.5% to 8% are singletons. Sequenced here: PBMCs from blood, sampled roughly 24 months after vaccination. These receptors were collected from a man in his fifties or sixties who received an inactivated influenza vaccine.

This rearrangement joins TRBV9 to TRBJ2-2; the match to TRBD1 covers 7 bases. Germline V gene sequence: CDR1 SGDLS, CDR2 YYNGEE. The length of the CDR3 is 17 residues. Trimming at V came to 3 bases and at J to 0 bases, leaving 8 bases not matched to a gene. CDR3 nucleotide sequence: TGTGCCAGCAGCGACAACCCAGGGACAGCGAACACCGGGGAGCTGTTTTTT. Translating gives CASSDNPGTANTGELFF.

This clonotype was picked up a small number of times. The V call is TRBV2, the J call TRBJ2-5; 8 bases are shared with TRBD2. V gave up 4 bases and J gave up 1 base; unmatched junction bases: 8. Germline lookup yields CDR1 SNHLY and CDR2 FYNNEI. This CDR3 spans 16 amino acids. CDR3: CASSGTSGLTQETQYF. DNA of the CDR3: TGTGCCAGCAGTGGTACTAGCGGACTAACCCAAGAGACCCAGTACTTC.

On this clonotype: Possible read error: a much larger clone is one base away. This chain uses TRBV29-1 with TRBJ2-1, with 10 bases lining up with TRBD1. Germline V gives CDR1 SQVTM, CDR2 ANQGSEA. This CDR3 spans 13 amino acids. CDR3 in amino acids: CSVLGTGDNKQFF. The CDR3, as DNA: TGCAGCGTTCTCGGGACAGGGGACAATAAGCAGTTCTTC.

This chain links TRBV3-1 with TRBJ2-5, with D maybe TRBD1 (6 bases). The CDR3 length is 13 residues. V was shortened by 8 bases and J by 4 bases, with 14 bases between the two germline ends. From germline, CDR1 is LGHDT and CDR2 YNNKEL (reference sequence). The CDR3 loop reads CASVRGLGETQYF. CDR3 nucleotides: TGTGCCAGCGTGAGGGGGTTGGGAGAGACCCAGTACTTC.

There are many counts of this clonotype. The chain recombines TRBV28 with TRBJ2-1; 9 positions agree with TRBD2. This CDR3 spans 17 amino acids. Unmatched junction bases numbered 13, after V lost 5 bases and J lost 5 bases. Germline V gene sequence: CDR1 MDHEN, CDR2 SYDVKM. The CDR3 sequence: CASSPPSWREGDNEQFF. The CDR3, as DNA: TGTGCCAGCAGTCCTCCTAGTTGGCGGGAGGGAGACAATGAGCAGTTCTTC. Variable domain in full (rest from reference TRBV28 and TRBJ2-1): DVKVTQSSRYLVKRTGEKVFLECVQDMDHENMFWYRQDPGLGLRLIYFSYDVKMKEKGDIPEGYSVSREKKERFSLILESASTNQTSMYLCASSPPSWREGDNEQFFGPGTRLTVL.

This clonotype has at least ten counts. This chain uses TRBV29-1 with TRBJ2-5; possible D gene TRBD2, 5 bases. Between the trimmed V and J ends, which lost 0 bases and 0 bases, there was a span of 14 bases. Germline V gene lookup returns CDR1 SQVTM and CDR2 ANQGSEA. The CDR3 runs to 16 residues. CDR3 coding DNA: TGCAGCGTTGAAGATGTTCCTAGCTATTACCAAGAGACCCAGTACTTC. Translation gives CSVEDVPSYYQETQYF.

The rearrangement links TRBV12-3 or TRBV12-4 to TRBJ1-6, with 9 bases fitting TRBD1. The CDR3 is made up of 15 amino acids. V lost 2 bases and J lost 7; bases outside the gene matches: 3. The CDR3 region has the DNA TGTGCCAGCAGTTTAACGGACAGGGGAAATTCACCCCTCCACTTT. It encodes CASSLTDRGNSPLHF.

This clonotype was seen ten or more times. The V call is TRBV6-1, the J call TRBJ1-3; 8 bases agree with TRBD1. The length of the CDR3 is 17 residues. Germline CDR1 and CDR2: MNHNS and SASEGT. Trimming cost V 6 bases and J 3 bases; bases outside gene matches: 13. In nucleotides, the CDR3 is TGTGCCAGCAGAGCAGACCGGGACAGGAGAGTTGGAAACACCATATATTTT. This gives the protein CASRADRDRRVGNTIYF.

This clonotype has at least ten counts. The chain is built from TRBV6-1 and TRBJ2-7, with a tentative D call TRBD1 (6 bases). The V gene lost 5 bases and the J gene lost 3 bases, with 14 bases spanning the gap. CDR3 length: 14 amino acids. Germline V CDR1 and CDR2: MNHNS, SASEGT. This chain's CDR3 is CASSKTTGIYEQYF. In DNA, the CDR3 is TGTGCCAGCAGTAAGACGACAGGAATCTACGAGCAGTACTTC.

J is TRBJ2-1 and V is TRBV30; a weak D match, TRBD2 (7 bases). V was trimmed by 2 bases and J by 11 bases, leaving 13 bases between them. Germline values: CDR1 GTSNPN, CDR2 SVGIG (reference sequence). This CDR3 spans 12 amino acids. The DNA of the CDR3 is TGTGCCTGGAGTTCCGGGGGGCCGAAGCAGTTCTTC. It codes for CAWSSGGPKQFF.

The V and J genes are TRBV7-9 and TRBJ2-3; the match to TRBD2 covers 13 bases. The ends lost 3 bases at V and 2 bases at J; junction bases unmatched: 2. CDR3 size: 16 residues. Looked up from germline, CDR1 is SEHNR and CDR2 is FQNEAQ (reference sequence). The CDR3 sequence is CASSFGLAGDTDTQYF. CDR3 bases: TGTGCCAGCAGCTTTGGACTAGCGGGGGACACAGATACGCAGTATTTT.

In its sample, this clonotype was seen many times. This chain connects TRBV5-6 to TRBJ1-1; D not certain. V dropped 2 bases and J dropped 0 bases, with 14 bases sitting between them. Germline CDR1 is SGHDT and CDR2 is YYEEEE. CDR3 size: 16 residues. CDR3 amino acids: CASSFRTAVMNTEAFF. For the CDR3, the DNA is TGTGCCAGCAGCTTTCGGACGGCCGTCATGAACACTGAAGCTTTCTTT.

This clonotype was picked up a small number of times. The chain combines TRBV5-1 with TRBJ2-5; 8 bases agree with TRBD1. Germline CDR1 is SGHRS and CDR2 is YFSETQ. With V trimmed by 0 bases and J by 4 bases, 8 bases remained unmatched. The CDR3 is made up of 16 amino acids. CDR3 residues: CASSLAPGQGSETQYF. CDR3 in DNA: TGCGCCAGCAGCTTGGCCCCCGGACAGGGCTCAGAGACCCAGTACTTC. Together with reference TRBV5-1 and TRBJ2-5, the CDR3 gives the full variable domain: KAGVTQTPRYLIKTRGQQVTLSCSPISGHRSVSWYQQTPGQGLQFLFEYFSETQRNKGNFPGRFSGRQFSNSRSEMNVSTLELGDSALYLCASSLAPGQGSETQYFGPGTRLLVL.

This clonotype was observed a handful of times. The chain links TRBV12-3 or TRBV12-4 to TRBJ2-3; the D gene is possibly TRBD2 (6 bases). Trimming removed 6 bases at V and 1 base at J, with 14 bases between. There are 15 residues in the CDR3. The CDR3 is CASRLAPSGTDTQYF. The CDR3 DNA reads as TGTGCCAGCAGACTCGCGCCTAGCGGCACAGATACGCAGTATTTT.

This clonotype was detected only a few times. The V and J genes are TRBV6-2 or TRBV6-3 and TRBJ2-7; D is ambiguous. Germline assignment: CDR1 MNHEY and CDR2 SVGEGT. CDR3 length: 12 amino acids. The V end lost 7 bases, the J end lost 0 bases, and 7 bases lay between the germline ends. This CDR3 reads CASTESSYEQYF. CDR3 DNA: TGTGCCAGCACAGAGAGCTCCTACGAGCAGTACTTC.

This clonotype was detected only a few times. CDR3 residues: CASSLGQLSTDTQYF. The CDR3 bases are TGCGCCAGCAGCTTAGGCCAGCTCAGCACAGATACGCAGTATTTT. The chain couples TRBV5-1 to TRBJ2-3; D is unresolved. The V and J ends lost 2 bases and 0 bases respectively, with 10 bases between them. CDR3 length equals 15 residues. CDR1 is SGHRS, CDR2 YFSETQ, per germline.

This clonotype was seen a handful of times. The CDR3 nucleotides read TGTGCCAGCAGTCCTGGTGAGGAGACCCAGTACTTC. Its translation: CASSPGEETQYF. The chain couples TRBV12-3 or TRBV12-4 to TRBJ2-5; D ambiguous. Trimming took off 5 bases at V and 5 bases at J, with 9 bases between the two ends. This CDR3 spans 12 amino acids.

This chain connects TRBV7-9 to TRBJ2-7; D is undetermined. Germline V lookup: CDR1 SEHNR, CDR2 FQNEAQ (reference sequence). The CDR3 sequence is 13 residues long. The ends were cut back, 4 bases at V and 4 bases at J, with 11 bases in the middle. The CDR3 spells CASSYPPQYEQYF. The CDR3, as DNA: TGTGCCAGCAGCTACCCCCCGCAATACGAGCAGTACTTC.